The sequence of this T cell receptor beta chain was determined in a study of vaccination effects on CD4 cells after COVID-19. The CDR3 loop spans 16 amino acids. Trimming removed 2 bases from V and 8 bases from J, with 19 bases in between. Germline assignment: CDR1 SGHDN and CDR2 FVKESK. Here immunoSEQ multiplex PCR was the method, and the copy in TCRdb shows in-frame clones only, minus some. The sample gives about 73,000 clones, 60% to 75% of which show up once; 2.5% to 3.5% is in the top ten. Antigen-specific CD4+ T cells expanded by the ViraFEST assay with viral peptide pools were then sequenced. Once cultured for roughly 10 days, the cells underwent separation to obtain CD4+ T cells. Nobody among the vaccine recipients had prior SARS-CoV-2 infection (nucleocapsid antibodies were negative). The culture medium for 1.5 million to 2 million PBMC per well included 9.5 to 10 IU/ml IL-2 and around 10 ug/ml peptides. In the cultures, half the medium was exchanged for IL-2 medium on days 3 and 7.

On this clone itself: The target antigen is unknown.

The rearrangement uses TRBV14 and TRBJ2-1; D unclear. Sequenced material: CD4+ T cells from PBMCs cultured with HCoV-NL63 spike peptides, taken before COVID-19 vaccination. The clonotype was recovered from a human donor who received a COVID-19 vaccine. CDR3 residues: CASSQLRSLPPDEQFF. The DNA of the CDR3 is TGTGCCAGCAGCCAATTGCGGTCACTACCCCCGGATGAGCAGTTCTTC.